This T cell receptor (beta chain) was sequenced in a study of glioma-infiltrating T cells. Concerning this clonotype itself: Its antigen is unknown. This CDR3 fails to terminate in the conserved phenylalanine or tryptophan, so it likely reflects a read error.

General observations from the study: Gliomas, especially low-grade, showed above-expected tissue-blood divergence; non-neoplastic patients showed below. Only very few CDR3 sequences appeared in both tissue and blood.

Using RNA template, CDR3s of TCR alpha and beta were amplified with iRepertoire arm-PCR. Input was about 100-450 ng of tissue mRNA or PBMC total RNA. In TCRdb, the multiplex PCR reads were re-called with MiXCR into one record per CDR3 protein. The table records roughly 120,000 distinct CDR3 sequences, about 25% of them present only once. From germline, CDR1 is ENHRY and CDR2 SYGVKD. Trimming cost V 10 bases and J 8 bases, with 18 bases left between them. The CDR3 is 12 amino acids. This chain links TRBV10-3 with TRBJ2-7, with no clear D. The origin of this receptor is a human donor with low-grade glioma or glioblastoma, undergoing nonglioma brain surgery, or in good health (not recorded which). The sample was glioma tissue, nonneoplastic brain tissue, or PBMCs (not recorded which). CDR3: CATMNLGEKQYC. CDR3 sequence (DNA): TGTGCCACCATGAACCTCGGTGAGAAGCAGTACTGC.